This is a list of T cell receptor beta chains from one sample in a study of cytomegalovirus exposure and HLA in healthy donors. Assay used: immunoSEQ multiplex PCR; TCRdb lists only in-frame clones, some missing. Among 150,000 to 200,000 clones listed, around 77% were seen once. The material sequenced was PBMCs. All receptors come from a man in his 60s in good health and CMV-seronegative. Each CDR3 is given with its conserved first and last residue. A D gene is named only where the DNA matches it firmly. Expanded clones get a size class; other rows say once, few or many, or leave the size out.

d_gene,j_gene,v_gene,abundance,CDR3nt,CDR3aa
NA,TRBJ1-1,TRBV30,NA,TGTGCCTGGAGTGTACGGGTCACTGAAGCTTTCTTT,CAWSVRVTEAFF
NA,TRBJ2-1,TRBV19,NA,TGTGCCAGTAGTATTGGAGCAAGAGGGAATGAGCAGTTCTTC,CASSIGARGNEQFF
NA,TRBJ1-1,TRBV9,NA,TGTGCCAGCAGCGTAGATGCGCGGTCGGGGATGAACACTGAAGCTTTCTTT,CASSVDARSGMNTEAFF
NA,TRBJ1-2,TRBV5-1,NA,TGCGCCAGCAGCCCCGGGACATCGGTGATCGGCTACACCTTC,CASSPGTSVIGYTF
TRBD1,TRBJ1-5,TRBV2,once,TGTGCCAGCATGACAGGGGGAGCTGGGAATCAGCCCCAGCATTTT,CASMTGGAGNQPQHF
TRBD1,TRBJ1-5,TRBV19,NA,TGTGCCAGTAGTATTCAGGACAGGGATCAGCCCCAGCATTTT,CASSIQDRDQPQHF
NA,TRBJ1-2,TRBV5-8,NA,TGTGCCAGCAGCCCTGGGGGGGCCGTCTATGGCTACACCTTC,CASSPGGAVYGYTF
TRBD1,TRBJ2-7,TRBV6-5,NA,TGTGCCAGCCGGATGGACAGGGGCGAGCAGTACTTC,CASRMDRGEQYF
TRBD1,TRBJ2-2,TRBV6-5,NA,TGTGCCAGCAGTTCCGGACAGGCCGGGGAGCTGTTTTTT,CASSSGQAGELFF
NA,TRBJ2-7,TRBV4-3,many,TGCGCCAGCAGCCATCCTAAGGAGACAGGCCTCTACGAGCAGTACTTC,CASSHPKETGLYEQYF
NA,TRBJ1-1,TRBV7-2,NA,TGTGCCAGCAGCCTCGGGACACCGCGTGAAGCTTTCTTT,CASSLGTPREAFF
NA,TRBJ2-1,TRBV7-3,NA,TGTGCCAGCAGCTCTAGGGGGGGGGCGGGAGTTAGGAATGAGCAGTTCTTC,CASSSRGGAGVRNEQFF
TRBD1,TRBJ1-5,TRBV5-1,NA,TGCGCCAGCAGCCCGGACAGGGGCCGGCAGCCCCAGCATTTT,CASSPDRGRQPQHF
TRBD1,TRBJ1-4,TRBV5-1,NA,TGCGCCAGCAGCTCGGGACAGGGAGTGGGGGAAAAACTGTTTTTT,CASSSGQGVGEKLFF
NA,TRBJ1-2,TRBV19,NA,TGTGCCAGTGTACAACCCAGAGGAGCTAACTATGGCTACACCTTC,CASVQPRGANYGYTF
TRBD1,TRBJ1-6,TRBV6-1,NA,TGTGCCAGCAGTAAACAGACAGGGGCTCCCCCACCCCTCCACTTT,CASSKQTGAPPPLHF
TRBD1,TRBJ1-3,TRBV6-6,NA,TGTGCCAGCAGTTACCGGGACAGTGGAAACACCATATATTTT,CASSYRDSGNTIYF
NA,TRBJ1-2,TRBV20-1,NA,TGCAGTGCTAGACCCACTGGTGGCTACACCTTC,CSARPTGGYTF
TRBD2,TRBJ2-7,TRBV5-1,NA,TGCGCCAGCAGCTTGGAAGGCCTAGCGGGAATAGACGAGCAGTACTTC,CASSLEGLAGIDEQYF
TRBD1,TRBJ1-2,TRBV9,NA,TGTGCCAGCAGCCCCCTCAGCGTCGGGGGACAGGCAGCCTACACCTTC,CASSPLSVGGQAAYTF
NA,TRBJ2-7,TRBV7-9,few,TGTGCCAGCAGCGGCCGGACTCCCCAGGTCGAGCAGTACTTC,CASSGRTPQVEQYF
NA,TRBJ2-7,TRBV7-9,NA,TGTGCCAGCAGCTTTTTGTCAGGGTTAGGTGGCGAGCAGTACTTC,CASSFLSGLGGEQYF
NA,TRBJ1-4,TRBV9,NA,TGTGCCAGCAGCGTAGGGGCCCTTAATGAAAAACTGTTTTTT,CASSVGALNEKLFF
NA,TRBJ1-4,TRBV5-6,NA,TGTGCCAGCAGTTTTACAGGGGAAAAACTGTTTTTT,CASSFTGEKLFF
NA,TRBJ2-3,TRBV6-6,once,TGTGCCAGCAGTTACGATGGGGCGGGCACAGATACGCAGTATTTT,CASSYDGAGTDTQYF
TRBD2,TRBJ2-7,TRBV29-1,NA,TGCAGCGTTGAAGCTAGCGGGGGGGGTTACGAGCAGTACTTC,CSVEASGGGYEQYF
NA,TRBJ2-5,TRBV5-1,few,TGCGCCAGCAGCTTGAGTGTATCAGGGAAAGAGACCCAGTACTTC,CASSLSVSGKETQYF
NA,TRBJ2-3,TRBV7-3,NA,TGTGCCAGCAGCTTATACTCTCTGGATACGCAGTATTTT,CASSLYSLDTQYF
TRBD2,TRBJ2-3,TRBV5-1,NA,TGCGCCAGCAGCTTGTTCGGGGGGGCAGATACGCAGTATTTT,CASSLFGGADTQYF
TRBD2,TRBJ2-4,TRBV7-3,NA,TGTGCCAGCAGCCCAGTCAGCGGGGGGGCCGTGGAGGGGGTCAAAAACATTCAGTACTTC,CASSPVSGGAVEGVKNIQYF
TRBD1,TRBJ2-3,TRBV11-2,NA,TGTGCCAGCAACAGGGGGTTGAGCACAGATACGCAGTATTTT,CASNRGLSTDTQYF
NA,TRBJ1-5,TRBV6-5,NA,TGTGCCAGCAGTTACTCCGGAAGGGGTAGCAATCAGCCCCAGCATTTT,CASSYSGRGSNQPQHF
TRBD1,TRBJ2-7,TRBV14,NA,TGTGCCAGCAGCCAAGGGACAGGGTCCTACGAGCAGTACTTC,CASSQGTGSYEQYF
TRBD2,TRBJ2-1,TRBV19,NA,TGTGCCAGTACTCTAACCGGGACTAGCGGGAGGGGGCCTTTCAATGAGCAGTTCTTC,CASTLTGTSGRGPFNEQFF
NA,TRBJ2-3,TRBV5-4,NA,TGTGCCAGCAGCTCCCCCGTGAGGGATACGCAGTATTTT,CASSSPVRDTQYF